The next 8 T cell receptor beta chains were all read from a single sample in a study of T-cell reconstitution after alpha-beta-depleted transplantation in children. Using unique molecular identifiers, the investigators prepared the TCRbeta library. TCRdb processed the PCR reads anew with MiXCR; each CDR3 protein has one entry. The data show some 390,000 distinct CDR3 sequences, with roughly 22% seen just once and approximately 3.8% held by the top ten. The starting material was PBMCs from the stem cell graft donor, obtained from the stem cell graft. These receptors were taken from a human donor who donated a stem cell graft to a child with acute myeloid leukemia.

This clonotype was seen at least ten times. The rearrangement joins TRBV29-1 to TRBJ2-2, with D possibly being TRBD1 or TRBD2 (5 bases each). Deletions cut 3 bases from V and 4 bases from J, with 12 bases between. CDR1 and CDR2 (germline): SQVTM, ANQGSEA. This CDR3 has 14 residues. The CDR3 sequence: CSVDIRGVTGELFF. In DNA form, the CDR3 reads TGCAGCGTTGATATTCGAGGGGTCACCGGGGAGCTGTTTTTT.

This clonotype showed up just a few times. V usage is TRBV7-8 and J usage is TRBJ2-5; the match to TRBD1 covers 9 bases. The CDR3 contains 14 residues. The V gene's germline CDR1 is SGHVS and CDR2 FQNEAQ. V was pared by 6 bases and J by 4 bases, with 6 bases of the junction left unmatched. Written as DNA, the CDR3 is TGTGCCAGCAGTATAGGGACAGGGAGAGAGACCCAGTACTTC. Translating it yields CASSIGTGRETQYF.

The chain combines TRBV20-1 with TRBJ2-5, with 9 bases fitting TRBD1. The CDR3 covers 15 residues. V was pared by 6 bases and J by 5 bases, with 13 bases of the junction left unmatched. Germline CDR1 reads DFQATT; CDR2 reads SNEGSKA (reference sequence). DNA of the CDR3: TGCAGTGCACCGTTGGGACAGGGTGTGAGGGAGACCCAGTACTTC. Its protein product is CSAPLGQGVRETQYF.

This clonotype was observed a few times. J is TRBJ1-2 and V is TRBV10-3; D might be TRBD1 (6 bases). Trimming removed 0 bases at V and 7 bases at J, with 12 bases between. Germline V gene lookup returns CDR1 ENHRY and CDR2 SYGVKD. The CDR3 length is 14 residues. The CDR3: CAISESTSRGGYTF. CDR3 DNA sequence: TGTGCCATCAGTGAGTCGACTTCCAGGGGTGGCTACACCTTC.

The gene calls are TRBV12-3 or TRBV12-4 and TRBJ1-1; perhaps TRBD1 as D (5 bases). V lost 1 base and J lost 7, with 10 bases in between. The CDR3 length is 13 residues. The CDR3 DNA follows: TGTGCCAGCAGTTTAGAGGGTAGGGGTGAAGCTTTCTTT. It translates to CASSLEGRGEAFF.

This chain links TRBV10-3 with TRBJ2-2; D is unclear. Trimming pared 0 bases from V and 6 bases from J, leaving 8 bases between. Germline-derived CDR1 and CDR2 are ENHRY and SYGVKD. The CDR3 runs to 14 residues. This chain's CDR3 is CAISESGVPGELFF. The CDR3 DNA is TGTGCCATCAGTGAGTCGGGCGTTCCCGGGGAGCTGTTTTTT.

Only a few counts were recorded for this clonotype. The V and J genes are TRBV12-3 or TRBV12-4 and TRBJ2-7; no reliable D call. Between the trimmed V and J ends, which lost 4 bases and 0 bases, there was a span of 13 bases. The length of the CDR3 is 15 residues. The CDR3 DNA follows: TGTGCCAGCAGTTCCCCACCGGACGGCTCCTACGAGCAGTACTTC. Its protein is CASSSPPDGSYEQYF.

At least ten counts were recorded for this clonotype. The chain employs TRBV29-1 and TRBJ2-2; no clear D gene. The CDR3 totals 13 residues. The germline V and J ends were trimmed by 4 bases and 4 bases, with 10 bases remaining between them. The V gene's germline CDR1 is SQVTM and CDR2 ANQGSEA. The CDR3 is CSVGSRFTGELFF. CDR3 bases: TGCAGCGTTGGTTCAAGGTTCACCGGGGAGCTGTTTTTT.